This T cell receptor (beta chain) derives from a study of radiation and T cells in renal cell carcinoma. Notes on the study in general: Top 100 clonotypes averaged about 54% in irradiated versus about 43% in nephrectomy-only tumors. Dominant CDR3 motifs were more common in irradiated tumors than controls.

This clone came up once. What it binds is unknown. This sample's treatment: 15 Gy SBRT to primary tumor, nephrectomy 4 weeks later. Profiling relied on immunoSEQ multiplex PCR, and the TCRdb table lists in-frame clones only, not all of them. The sample contains approximately 18,000 clones, less than 70% of which appear only once. The CDR3 runs 12 residues. Trimming removed 2 bases at V and 6 bases at J, with 8 bases between. Germline V gene lookup returns CDR1 SGHDT and CDR2 YYEEEE. The genes are TRBV5-6 and TRBJ2-5; D unresolved. The clonotype originates from an older woman with renal cell carcinoma. The sample consisted of tumor tissue, taken from a patient whose treatment included radiotherapy and nephrectomy. As DNA, the CDR3 is TGTGCCAGCAGCTTAGCTTTGCAGACCCAGTACTTC. This codes for CASSLALQTQYF.